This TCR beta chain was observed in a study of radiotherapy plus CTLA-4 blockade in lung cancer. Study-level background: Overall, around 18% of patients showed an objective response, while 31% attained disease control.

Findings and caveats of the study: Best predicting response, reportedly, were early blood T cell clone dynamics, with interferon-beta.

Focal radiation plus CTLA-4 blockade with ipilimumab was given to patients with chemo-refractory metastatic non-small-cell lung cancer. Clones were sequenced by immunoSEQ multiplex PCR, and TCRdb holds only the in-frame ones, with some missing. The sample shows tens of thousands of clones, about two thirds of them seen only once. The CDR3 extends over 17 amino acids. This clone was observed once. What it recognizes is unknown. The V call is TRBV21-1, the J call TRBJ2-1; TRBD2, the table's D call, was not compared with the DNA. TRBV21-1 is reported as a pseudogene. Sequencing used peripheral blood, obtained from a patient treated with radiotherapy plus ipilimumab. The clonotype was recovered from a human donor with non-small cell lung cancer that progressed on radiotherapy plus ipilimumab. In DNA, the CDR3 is TGTGCCAGCAGCTTCCAAATAGCTACACCTTCCGACAATGAGCAGTTCTTC. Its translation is CASSFQIATPSDNEQFF.